This T cell receptor beta chain came from a study of CD8+CD57+ T cells in acquired aplastic anemia. Study details: Sorted CD4+ and CD8+ cells gave a mean 3.2 ug DNA, range about 0.19 to 27.4 ug.

This clonotype was seen just once. TCR beta VDJ and CDR3 were profiled, and genomic DNA was the template. TCRdb re-analysed the reads in MiXCR, keeping a single row per CDR3 protein. The table shows 100,000 to 150,000 distinct CDR3 sequences, with about 43% occurring only once. Patients who underwent sequencing had shown CD8+CD57+ cell expansion by flow cytometry. Germline lookup yields CDR1 SNHLY and CDR2 FYNNEI. The junction had 7 bases not matched to a gene; V was cut back by 6 bases and J by 2 bases. This CDR3 comprises 16 residues. Sequenced: sorted CD4+, CD8+, or CD8+CD57+ T cells (not recorded which) from PBMCs. This clonotype was sampled from a human donor with aplastic anemia. The chain carries TRBV2 and TRBJ2-5; 12 bases match TRBD2. DNA of the CDR3: TGTGCCAGCAGCGCAAGACTAGCGGGGGTACAAGAGACCCAGTACTTC. Translating it yields CASSARLAGVQETQYF.